The 19 T cell receptor beta chains reported below all come from one sample, sequenced in a study. TCRdb re-called the 5' RACE reads with MiXCR, one entry per CDR3 protein. Of 5,500 to 6,000 distinct CDR3 sequences detected, roughly 32% appear once; the ten largest clones hold 6% to 8%. What was sequenced was memory CD4+ T cells sorted from a lymph node. Subset noted: memory CD4+ T cells, CD4+CD45RO+CD25-. Receptors originate from a female donor with breast cancer.

The chain uses TRBV20-1 and TRBJ2-7; D might be TRBD1 (6 bases). This CDR3 has 13 amino acids. Germline values: CDR1 DFQATT, CDR2 SNEGSKA (reference sequence). Deletions cut 5 bases from V and 2 bases from J, with 13 bases between. Here the CDR3 DNA reads TGCAGTGCTGAGGACAGATATACCTACGAGCAGTACTTC. Residues: CSAEDRYTYEQYF.

This clonotype appeared a few times. The rearrangement links TRBV7-2 to TRBJ2-2; D call uncertain. The V gene lost 6 bases and the J gene lost 7 bases, with 12 bases spanning the gap. Looked up from germline, CDR1 is SGHTA and CDR2 is FQGNSA. The CDR3 spans 13 residues. CDR3 amino acids: CASSPRSSGELFF. DNA of the CDR3: TGTGCCAGCAGTCCCCGCTCTAGCGGGGAGCTGTTTTTT.

In its sample, this clonotype ranks as medium-sized. The chain couples TRBV20-1 to TRBJ2-1; no clear D gene. The V gene lost 5 bases and the J gene lost 5 bases, with 13 bases spanning the gap. Germline V gene data show CDR1 as DFQATT and CDR2 as SNEGSKA (reference sequence). This CDR3 has 13 residues. The CDR3 nucleotides read TGCAGTGCTCCCCGGCTAGTGAACAATGAGCAGTTCTTC. Its translation: CSAPRLVNNEQFF.

This clonotype was picked up many times. The rearrangement joins TRBV7-9 to TRBJ1-3, with D possibly matching TRBD1 (5 bases). V was shortened by 10 bases and J by 7 bases, with 17 bases between the two germline ends. Germline loops: CDR1 SEHNR, CDR2 FQNEAQ (reference sequence). The CDR3 is made up of 13 amino acids. CDR3 protein: CATPTAVGNTIYF. The DNA of the CDR3 is TGTGCCACCCCGACAGCCGTTGGGAACACCATATATTTT.

The J gene is TRBJ2-5, the V gene TRBV12-3 or TRBV12-4; D is uncertain. Trimming left V 3 bases short and J 4 bases short, with 6 bases between. CDR3 length equals 12 residues. CDR3 loop: CASSFRRETQYF. The CDR3 DNA reads as TGTGCCAGCAGTTTTCGTAGAGAGACCCAGTACTTC.

V is TRBV6-5 and J is TRBJ2-1; 7 bases match TRBD1. The ends lost 0 bases at V and 6 bases at J; junction bases unmatched: 2. The CDR3 has 14 residues. Germline V gene data show CDR1 as MNHEY and CDR2 as SVGAGI. CDR3 sequence reads: CASSYSAGGNEQFF. The CDR3, as DNA: TGTGCCAGCAGTTACTCGGCAGGGGGCAATGAGCAGTTCTTC.

In its sample, this clonotype was seen a few times. The chain employs TRBV10-2 and TRBJ2-3; D not certain. The CDR3 consists of 10 residues. V shed 7 bases and J shed 5 bases, with 4 bases lying between them. Germline loops: CDR1 WSHSY, CDR2 SAAADI. This CDR3 is CASMLDTQYF. CDR3 sequence (DNA): TGCGCCAGCATGTTAGATACGCAGTATTTT.

The chain recombines TRBV12-3 or TRBV12-4 with TRBJ2-2; TRBD2 matches 9 bases. Trimming cost V 7 bases and J 4 bases; bases outside gene matches: 7. CDR3 length: 15 amino acids. CDR3 loop: CASKPGLAFTGELFF. CDR3 nucleotide sequence: TGTGCCAGCAAACCGGGACTAGCATTCACCGGGGAGCTGTTTTTT.

In its sample, this clonotype is medium-sized. The chain couples TRBV6-1 to TRBJ1-2; 8 bases align to TRBD1. CDR3 length equals 16 residues. From germline, CDR1 is MNHNS and CDR2 SASEGT. Trimming at V came to 2 bases and at J to 3 bases, leaving 8 bases not matched to a gene. The DNA for the CDR3 is TGTGCCAGCAGTGAACCCGGACAGGGACGGGACTATGGCTACACCTTC. It encodes CASSEPGQGRDYGYTF.

This clonotype counts as medium-sized. The V and J genes are TRBV12-3 or TRBV12-4 and TRBJ1-5; possible D gene TRBD1, 5 bases. V was trimmed by 1 base and J by 4 bases, leaving 17 bases between them. The CDR3 sequence is 17 residues long. CDR3 region: CASSLVVGPRGNQPQHF. Written as DNA, the CDR3 is TGTGCCAGCAGTTTAGTAGTGGGGCCGAGAGGGAATCAGCCCCAGCATTTT.

This clonotype was observed many times. V is TRBV12-3 or TRBV12-4 and J is TRBJ1-6, with a possible D match to TRBD1 (5 bases). The CDR3 spans 13 residues. V lost 7 bases and J 8 bases, leaving 12 bases between the germline ends. The CDR3 is CASKGQGDSPLHF. The CDR3 coding sequence is TGTGCCAGCAAAGGCCAGGGAGATTCACCCCTCCACTTT.

The V gene is TRBV28, the J gene TRBJ2-1; tentatively, D is TRBD1 (6 bases). The CDR3 contains 21 residues. V was trimmed by 5 bases and J by 4 bases, leaving 33 bases between them. CDR1 and CDR2 (germline): MDHEN, SYDVKM. CDR3: CASSRPGWAYCWHREYNEQFF. The CDR3 region has the DNA TGTGCCAGCAGTAGGCCCGGGTGGGCCTACTGCTGGCACAGGGAGTACAATGAGCAGTTCTTC.

This clonotype rates as medium-sized. The V and J genes are TRBV27 and TRBJ2-7; either TRBD1 or TRBD2 may fit D (6 bases each). This CDR3 region has 15 residues. V lost 5 bases, J lost 3 bases, and 17 bases lay in between. CDR1 and CDR2 (germline): MNHEY, SMNVEV (reference sequence). This chain's CDR3 is CASSRGALRVYEQYF. CDR3 bases: TGTGCCAGCAGTAGGGGGGCGTTACGAGTCTACGAGCAGTACTTC.

This clonotype is termed medium-sized. This chain links TRBV7-3 with TRBJ2-1; 8 bases map to TRBD2. Trimming removed 4 bases from V and 7 bases from J; junction bases left unmatched: 6. The CDR3 sequence is 14 residues long. Germline-derived CDR1 and CDR2 are SGHTA and FQGTGA. CDR3 amino acids: CASSYGTSNNEQFF. The CDR3 DNA reads TGTGCCAGCAGCTACGGGACTAGTAATAATGAGCAGTTCTTC.

Relative to its sample, this clonotype is medium-sized. The chain links TRBV18 to TRBJ2-5; TRBD1 matches at 7 bases. The length of the CDR3 is 13 residues. From germline, CDR1 is KGHSH and CDR2 LQKENI. The V and J ends lost 3 bases and 4 bases, in that order; junction bases with no gene match: 2. CDR3 region: CASSPAGGETQYF. The CDR3 nucleotides read TGTGCCAGCTCACCGGCAGGGGGAGAGACCCAGTACTTC.

The rearrangement joins TRBV6-5 to TRBJ2-4, with 7 bases that match TRBD2. Germline loops: CDR1 MNHEY, CDR2 SVGAGI. The ends lost 5 bases at V and 1 base at J; junction bases unmatched: 20. The CDR3 length is 20 residues. The CDR3 loop reads CASSPPGSGTTLQAKNIQYF. Written as DNA, the CDR3 is TGTGCCAGCAGTCCGCCGGGATCCGGGACTACTCTGCAGGCCAAAAACATTCAGTACTTC.

This clonotype is medium-sized by share. The rearrangement joins TRBV7-9 to TRBJ2-3; unclear D gene. The CDR3 spans 12 residues. V gave up 7 bases and J gave up 2 bases, with 7 bases separating them. Per the germline V gene, CDR1 is SEHNR and CDR2 is FQNEAQ (reference sequence). This CDR3 is CASNKVTDTQYF. The CDR3 DNA reads as TGTGCCAGCAACAAGGTCACAGATACGCAGTATTTT.

Notes on this clonotype: Since the CDR3 does not end with the conserved phenylalanine or tryptophan, this likely comes from a read error. No DNA is shown, since the ends of the CDR3 on it are uncertain; the CDR3 is the one TCRdb lists. The CDR3 protein is CASSLPDGPRYS. J is TRBJ2-5 and V is TRBV7-2. Germline V gives CDR1 SGHTA, CDR2 FQGNSA. The CDR3 contains 12 residues when both ends are counted.

This clonotype has a handful of counts. Sequence at one end of the junction differs from germline and may be a read error. The J gene is TRBJ2-1, the V gene TRBV10-2, with 13 positions matching TRBD2. In germline, CDR1 is WSHSY, CDR2 SAAADI. This CDR3 is built from 14 residues. DNA of the CDR3: TGCGCCAGCAGGGAGGGACCCGGGACTAGCGGGATTGACTTC. Its protein product is CASREGPGTSGIDF.